Listed here are 7 T cell receptor beta chains from one sample, sequenced in a study of blood T cell repertoires in COVID-19 (dated by TCRdb to about 2020). Receptor libraries were prepared by the immunoSEQ multiplex PCR assay. TCRdb's version of the immuneACCESS table is confined to in-frame rearrangements and falls short of the full clone set. An unresolved V gene accounts for under half of the shortfall where checked; the remainder is of unknown origin. This sample gives approximately 200,000 clones in total; around 80% of them show up just once. Roughly an eighth of the sample belongs to the ten largest clones. The source material was peripheral blood. The source of these receptors is a woman aged 45-65 years with acute or convalescent COVID-19.

The chain recombines TRBV4-3 with TRBJ2-7; 8 bases match TRBD2. The CDR3 covers 16 residues. The V and J ends lost 2 bases and 3 bases, in that order; junction bases with no gene match: 9. Per the germline V gene, CDR1 is LGHNA and CDR2 is YSLEER. The DNA of the CDR3 is TGCGCCAGCAGCCAACTAGGTTTAGCGGGGATCTACGAGCAGTACTTC. This codes for CASSQLGLAGIYEQYF.

V usage is TRBV7-2 and J usage is TRBJ2-7; D may be TRBD2 (6 bases). The CDR3 totals 16 residues. With 3 bases removed from V and 2 bases from J, the gap between germline ends came to 17 bases. From germline, CDR1 is SGHTA and CDR2 FQGNSA. The chain's CDR3 is CASSFESSSGAYEQYF. CDR3 bases: TGTGCCAGCAGCTTTGAATCTAGTAGCGGAGCCTACGAGCAGTACTTC.

V and J are TRBV6-5 and TRBJ1-5; D gene ambiguous. Germline CDR1 and CDR2: MNHEY and SVGAGI. This CDR3 is built from 13 residues. The V end lost 2 bases, the J end lost 3 bases, and 5 bases lay between the germline ends. The CDR3 DNA reads TGTGCCAGCAGTTACAACAACAATCAGCCCCAGCATTTT. Encoded protein: CASSYNNNQPQHF.

The J gene is TRBJ2-5, the V gene TRBV20-1, with D possibly matching TRBD1 (5 bases). The CDR3 covers 11 residues. CDR1 is DFQATT, CDR2 SNEGSKA, per germline (reference sequence). V lost 0 bases, J lost 11 bases, and 10 bases lay in between. CDR3 protein: CSARDRQGQYF. As DNA, the CDR3 is TGCAGTGCTAGAGATCGGCAGGGACAGTACTTC.

The chain recombines TRBV11-2 with TRBJ1-2; D unclear. Between the trimmed V and J ends, which lost 3 bases and 7 bases, there was a span of 12 bases. The CDR3 totals 13 residues. CDR1 and CDR2 from the germline V gene are SGHAT and FQNNGV. DNA of the CDR3: TGTGCCAGCAGCTTCGGACCGGGGAGTGGCTACACCTTC. Its translation is CASSFGPGSGYTF.

The genes are TRBV11-2 and TRBJ2-1; 7 bases are a match to TRBD2. Germline V lookup: CDR1 SGHAT, CDR2 FQNNGV. The CDR3 extends over 15 amino acids. V lost 5 bases and J lost 6; bases outside the gene matches: 10. CDR3 sequence reads: CASSPASGLPNEQFF. The DNA of the CDR3 is TGTGCCAGCAGCCCCGCTAGCGGCCTCCCCAATGAGCAGTTCTTC.

This chain connects TRBV15 to TRBJ2-3; possible D gene TRBD1, 5 bases. The CDR3 is 15 amino acids. Germline CDR1 reads LNHNV; CDR2 reads YYDKDF (reference sequence). V lost 4 bases and J 1 base, leaving 12 bases between the germline ends. The CDR3 sequence is CATSTLTARTDTQYF. The CDR3 nucleotides read TGTGCCACCAGCACCCTGACAGCCCGCACAGATACGCAGTATTTT.